This is a list of T cell receptor beta chains from one sample in a study of blood T cell repertoires in COVID-19. Data came from immunoSEQ multiplex PCR; TCRdb stores just in-frame clones and leaves some out. Here the sample spans 14,000 to 15,000 clones, around 94% being singletons. Input material: peripheral blood. The receptor source for this set is a human donor with active COVID-19. The donor label of this sample is uncertain. CDR3s include the opening cysteine and the closing phenylalanine or tryptophan. The D gene is left open where the match is weak. Clone size is stated in some rows and not others, as once, few, many or a class when expanded.

clone size,D gene,CDR3 length,V gene,J gene,CDR3 DNA,CDR3 protein
-,-,14,TRBV23-1,TRBJ1-2,TGCGCCAGCAGTCAATCGGGCCAAAAGGGGGGCTACACCTTC,CASSQSGQKGGYTF
-,TRBD1,14,TRBV11-3,TRBJ1-5,TGTGCCAGCAGCTTATTGGGACAGAATCAGCCCCAGCATTTT,CASSLLGQNQPQHF
-,-,13,TRBV2,TRBJ2-5,TGTGCCAGCAGTTTTAACAGGGCAGAGACCCAGTACTTC,CASSFNRAETQYF
-,-,12,TRBV12-3/TRBV12-4,TRBJ2-3,TGTGCCAGCGGACACCACACAGATACGCAGTATTTT,CASGHHTDTQYF
-,TRBD2,15,TRBV11-2,TRBJ2-3,TGTGCCAGCAGCTTAAGGCGGGAGGCGACAGATACGCAGTATTTT,CASSLRREATDTQYF
-,-,18,TRBV27,TRBJ1-4,TGTGCCAGCGGATCCTATACATCTATGGACAGACTGGATGAAAAACTGTTTTTT,CASGSYTSMDRLDEKLFF
-,TRBD1,16,TRBV4-3,TRBJ2-2,TGCGCCAGCAGCCAAGAGGACCGGCAGGGGGCCGGGGAGCTGTTTTTT,CASSQEDRQGAGELFF
-,-,20,TRBV11-3,TRBJ2-1,TGTGCCAGCAGCTTAGAGCGGGGCCGGAACCCCCTACTAACGGTCAATGAGCAGTTCTTC,CASSLERGRNPLLTVNEQFF
-,-,13,TRBV5-6,TRBJ2-1,TGTGCCAGCAGCTCCGGACTACACAATGAGCAGTTCTTC,CASSSGLHNEQFF
-,TRBD1,14,TRBV10-3,TRBJ1-6,TGTGCCACAAACGGGGACAGTGATAATTCACCCCTCCACTTT,CATNGDSDNSPLHF
once,-,13,TRBV6-2/TRBV6-3,TRBJ1-2,TGTGCCAGCAGTCGGGACAATAACTATGGCTACACCTTC,CASSRDNNYGYTF
-,-,15,TRBV30,TRBJ2-5,TGTGCCTGGAGAGGCAGGGGAAGGCACCAAGAGACCCAGTACTTC,CAWRGRGRHQETQYF
-,-,14,TRBV5-1,TRBJ2-3,TGCGCCAGCACCCAGACAGGCCGCACAGATACGCAGTATTTT,CASTQTGRTDTQYF
once,-,13,TRBV21-1,TRBJ1-5,TGTGCCAGCAGCCTTGGGGGGGTCCAGCCCCAGCATTTT,CASSLGGVQPQHF
-,-,14,TRBV9,TRBJ2-3,TGTGCCAGCAGCGTAGCGCCAGGCACAGATACGCAGTATTTT,CASSVAPGTDTQYF
-,-,14,TRBV7-2,TRBJ1-3,TGTGCCAGCAGAACGGACAGCTCTGGAAACACCATATATTTT,CASRTDSSGNTIYF
-,-,16,TRBV18,TRBJ1-2,TGTGCCAGCTCGGCTATACAGGGTCCCCTCGGTCAAGGCTACACCTTC,CASSAIQGPLGQGYTF
-,-,15,TRBV5-1,TRBJ2-7,TGCGCCAGCAGTTTTGACGGTGACTCCTCCTACGAGCAGTACTTC,CASSFDGDSSYEQYF
-,TRBD2,20,TRBV4-3,TRBJ2-3,TGCGCCAGCAGCCAAACGGTTTGGACTAGCGGGGGGGCGAACCCAGATACGCAGTATTTT,CASSQTVWTSGGANPDTQYF
-,TRBD2,15,TRBV19,TRBJ2-3,TGTGCCAGTAGTACGAGCGGGGATGGGACAGATACGCAGTATTTT,CASSTSGDGTDTQYF
-,TRBD2,17,TRBV19,TRBJ2-1,TGTGCCAGTAGGGGACTAGCGGGAGAGAATACCTACAATGAGCAGTTCTTC,CASRGLAGENTYNEQFF
-,TRBD2,17,TRBV7-8,TRBJ2-5,TGTGCCAGCAGCTTAGTATTGGCGGGAGCTATCGGAGGGACCCAGTACTTC,CASSLVLAGAIGGTQYF
-,TRBD2,12,TRBV28,TRBJ2-7,TGTGCCAGCAGTTCGGGGGGCTACGAGCAGTACTTC,CASSSGGYEQYF
-,TRBD2,15,TRBV7-8,TRBJ2-1,TGTGCCAGCAGACCTACTAGCGGGGGGGCGGGTGAGCAGTTCTTC,CASRPTSGGAGEQFF
-,-,14,TRBV5-6,TRBJ2-3,TGTGCCAGCAGCACCCCGGGGCGGGAAGATACGCAGTATTTT,CASSTPGREDTQYF
-,TRBD2,18,TRBV13,TRBJ2-4,TGTGCCAGCAGCAAAAGACTAGCGGGAGGGGTCGTCGTGGACATTCAGTACTTC,CASSKRLAGGVVVDIQYF
-,-,14,TRBV7-2,TRBJ2-5,TGTGCCAGCAGCTTAGGTCCAGGCCAAGAGACCCAGTACTTC,CASSLGPGQETQYF
-,TRBD1,12,TRBV28,TRBJ1-1,TGTGCCAGCAGTACAGGGGACAATGAAGCTTTCTTT,CASSTGDNEAFF
-,-,14,TRBV7-2,TRBJ2-3,TGTGCCAGCAGCTTAGGACCCGCGGGGGATACGCAGTATTTT,CASSLGPAGDTQYF
-,-,15,TRBV15,TRBJ1-4,TGTGCCACCAGCCGAGAGAGGGTGTCGGGTGAAAAACTGTTTTTT,CATSRERVSGEKLFF
-,-,11,TRBV6-5,TRBJ2-1,TGTGCCAGCAGCCGGGGAGGTGAGCAGTTCTTC,CASSRGGEQFF
-,-,17,TRBV25-1,TRBJ2-6,TGTGCCTACAACCCTCACAGGGTACTTAACGGGGCCAACGTCCTGACTTTC,CAYNPHRVLNGANVLTF
once,TRBD1,13,TRBV24-1,TRBJ1-5,TGTGCCACCAGTCAGGGGGCAGAGCAGCCCCAGCATTTT,CATSQGAEQPQHF
-,TRBD1,14,TRBV19,TRBJ2-7,TGTGCCAGTAGTATCGGACAGGGCTTCCACGAGCAGTACTTC,CASSIGQGFHEQYF
-,-,14,TRBV28,TRBJ1-2,TGTGCCAGCAGTTACAGGGAACGTAACTATGGCTACACCTTC,CASSYRERNYGYTF
-,TRBD2,17,TRBV7-9,TRBJ2-3,TGTGCCAGCAGCTCGGATAGACTAGCGGGGAGCACAGATACGCAGTATTTT,CASSSDRLAGSTDTQYF
-,-,13,TRBV3-1/TRBV3-2,TRBJ1-2,TGTGCCAGCAGCCAAGTGACAGCAGGAGGCTACACCTTC,CASSQVTAGGYTF
-,-,14,TRBV3-1/TRBV3-2,TRBJ1-5,TGTGCCAGCAGCCAAGATTGGGGGCATCAGCCCCAGCATTTT,CASSQDWGHQPQHF
-,-,15,TRBV6-5,TRBJ1-5,TGTGCCAGCAGTTACGGGGGGAGTAGCAATCAGCCCCAGCATTTT,CASSYGGSSNQPQHF
-,-,11,TRBV7-2,TRBJ2-2,TGTGCCAGCAGGGATCAAAGCGGGCTGTTTTTT,CASRDQSGLFF
-,TRBD2,15,TRBV7-2,TRBJ2-1,TGTGCCAGCAGCTTACTCATACGGGGGGGCGATGAGCAGTTCTTC,CASSLLIRGGDEQFF
-,TRBD1,14,TRBV20-1,TRBJ1-1,TGCAGTGCTAGTATGCAGGGGGCAGGCACTGAAGCTTTCTTT,CSASMQGAGTEAFF
-,-,15,TRBV21-1,TRBJ2-7,TGTGCCAGCAGCACTTCCGGGACAGCTCCCTACGAGCAGTACTTC,CASSTSGTAPYEQYF
once,TRBD1,14,TRBV15,TRBJ2-2,TGTGCCACCAGCAGAGGACAGGGGTTCGGGGAGCTGTTTTTT,CATSRGQGFGELFF
-,-,13,TRBV9,TRBJ2-1,TGTGCCAGCAATGTGCAGGGCAAGAATGAGCAGTTCTTC,CASNVQGKNEQFF